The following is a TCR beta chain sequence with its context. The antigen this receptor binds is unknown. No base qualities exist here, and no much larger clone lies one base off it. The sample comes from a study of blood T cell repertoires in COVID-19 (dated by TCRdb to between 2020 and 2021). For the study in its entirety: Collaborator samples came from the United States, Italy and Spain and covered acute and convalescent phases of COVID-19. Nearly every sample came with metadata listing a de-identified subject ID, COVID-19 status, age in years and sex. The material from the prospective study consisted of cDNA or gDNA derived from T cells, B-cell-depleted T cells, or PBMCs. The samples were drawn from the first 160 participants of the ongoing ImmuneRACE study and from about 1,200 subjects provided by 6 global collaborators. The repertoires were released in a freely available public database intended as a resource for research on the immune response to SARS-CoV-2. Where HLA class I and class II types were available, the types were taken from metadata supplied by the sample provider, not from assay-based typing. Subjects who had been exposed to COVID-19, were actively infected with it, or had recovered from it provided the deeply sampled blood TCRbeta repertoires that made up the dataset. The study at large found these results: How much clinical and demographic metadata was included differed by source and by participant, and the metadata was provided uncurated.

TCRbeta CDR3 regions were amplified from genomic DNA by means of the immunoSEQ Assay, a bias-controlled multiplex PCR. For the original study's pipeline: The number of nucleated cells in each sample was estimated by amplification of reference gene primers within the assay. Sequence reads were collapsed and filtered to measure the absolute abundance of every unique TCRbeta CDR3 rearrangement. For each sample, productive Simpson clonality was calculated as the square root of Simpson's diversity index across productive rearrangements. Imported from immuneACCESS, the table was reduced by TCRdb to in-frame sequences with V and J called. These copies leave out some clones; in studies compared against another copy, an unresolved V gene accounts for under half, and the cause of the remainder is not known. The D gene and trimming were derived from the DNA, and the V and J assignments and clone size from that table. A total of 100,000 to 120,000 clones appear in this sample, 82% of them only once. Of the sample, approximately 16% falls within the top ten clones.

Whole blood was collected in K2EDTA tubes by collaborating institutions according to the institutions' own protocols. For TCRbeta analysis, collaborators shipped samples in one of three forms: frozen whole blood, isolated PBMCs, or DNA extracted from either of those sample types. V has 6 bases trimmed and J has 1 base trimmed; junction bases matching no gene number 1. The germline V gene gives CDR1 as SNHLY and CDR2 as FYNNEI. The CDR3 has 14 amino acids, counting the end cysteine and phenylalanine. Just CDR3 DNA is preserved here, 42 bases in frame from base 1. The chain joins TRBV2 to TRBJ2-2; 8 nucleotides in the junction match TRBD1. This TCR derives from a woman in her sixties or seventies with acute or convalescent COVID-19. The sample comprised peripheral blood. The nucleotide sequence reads TGTGCCAGCAGGGGGACAGGGAACACCGGGGAGCTGTTTTTT. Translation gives CASRGTGNTGELFF.